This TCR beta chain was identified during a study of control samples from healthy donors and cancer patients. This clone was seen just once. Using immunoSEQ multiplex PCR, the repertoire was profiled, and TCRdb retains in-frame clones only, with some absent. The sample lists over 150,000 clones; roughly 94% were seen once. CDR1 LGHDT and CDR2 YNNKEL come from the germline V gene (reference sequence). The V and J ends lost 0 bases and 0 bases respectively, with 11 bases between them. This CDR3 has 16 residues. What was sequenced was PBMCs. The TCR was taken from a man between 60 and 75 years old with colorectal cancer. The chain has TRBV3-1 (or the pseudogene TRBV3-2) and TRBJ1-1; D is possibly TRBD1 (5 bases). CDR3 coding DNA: TGTGCCAGCAGCCAAGAGGGGAGACAGATGAACACTGAAGCTTTCTTT. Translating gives CASSQEGRQMNTEAFF.